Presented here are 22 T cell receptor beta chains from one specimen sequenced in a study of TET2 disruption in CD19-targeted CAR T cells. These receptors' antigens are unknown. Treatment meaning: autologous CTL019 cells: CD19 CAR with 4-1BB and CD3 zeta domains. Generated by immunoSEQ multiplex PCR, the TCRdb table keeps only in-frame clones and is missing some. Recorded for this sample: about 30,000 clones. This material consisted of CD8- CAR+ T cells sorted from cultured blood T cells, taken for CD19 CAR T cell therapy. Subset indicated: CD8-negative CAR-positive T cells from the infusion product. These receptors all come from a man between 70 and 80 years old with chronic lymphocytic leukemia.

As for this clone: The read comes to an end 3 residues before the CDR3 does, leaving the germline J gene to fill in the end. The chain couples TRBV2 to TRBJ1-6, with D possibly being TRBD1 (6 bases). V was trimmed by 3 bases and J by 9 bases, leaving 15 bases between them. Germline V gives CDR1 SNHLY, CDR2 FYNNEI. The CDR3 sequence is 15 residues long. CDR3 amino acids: CASSEGRGLISPLHF. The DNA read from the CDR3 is TGTGCCAGCAGTGAGGGAAGGGGGTTAATTTCACCC.

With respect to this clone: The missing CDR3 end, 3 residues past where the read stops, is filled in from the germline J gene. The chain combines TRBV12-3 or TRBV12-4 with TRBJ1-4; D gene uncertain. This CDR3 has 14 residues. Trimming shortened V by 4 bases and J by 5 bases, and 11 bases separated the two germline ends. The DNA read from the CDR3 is TGTGCCAGCAGTTCTCCGGGTCGGAATGAAAAA. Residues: CASSSPGRNEK. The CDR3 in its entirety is CASSSPGRNEKLFF.

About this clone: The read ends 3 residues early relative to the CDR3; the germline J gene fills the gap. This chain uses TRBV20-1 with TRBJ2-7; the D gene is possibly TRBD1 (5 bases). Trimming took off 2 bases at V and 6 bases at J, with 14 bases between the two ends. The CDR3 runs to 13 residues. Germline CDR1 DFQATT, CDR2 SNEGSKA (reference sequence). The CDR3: CSARPQGIAEQYF. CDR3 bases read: TGCAGTGCTAGACCGCAGGGTATAGCCGAG.

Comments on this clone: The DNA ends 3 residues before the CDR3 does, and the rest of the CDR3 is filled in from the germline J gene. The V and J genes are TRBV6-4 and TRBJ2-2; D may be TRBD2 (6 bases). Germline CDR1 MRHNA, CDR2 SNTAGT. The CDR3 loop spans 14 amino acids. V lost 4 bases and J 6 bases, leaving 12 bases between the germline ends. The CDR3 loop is CASSVLAGSGELFF. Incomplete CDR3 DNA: TGTGCCAGCAGTGTTTTGGCGGGATCCGGGGAG.

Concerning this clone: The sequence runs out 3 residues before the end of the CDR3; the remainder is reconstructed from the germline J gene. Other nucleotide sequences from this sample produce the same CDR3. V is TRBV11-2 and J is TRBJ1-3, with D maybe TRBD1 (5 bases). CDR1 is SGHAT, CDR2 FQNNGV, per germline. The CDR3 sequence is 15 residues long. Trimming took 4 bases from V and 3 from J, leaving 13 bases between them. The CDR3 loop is CASSSPGGYGNTIYF. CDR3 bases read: TGTGCCAGCAGCTCCCCGGGGGGTTATGGAAACACC.

The CDR3 is CASTGWGTEAFF. The sequenced part of the CDR3 DNA is TGTGCCAGTACAGGGTGGGGGACTGAA. The chain carries TRBV5-6 and TRBJ1-1; the D gene is possibly TRBD1 (6 bases). The sequenced fragment ends 3 residues before the CDR3 boundary, so the rest is inferred from the germline J gene. Deletions cut 8 bases from V and 5 bases from J, with 13 bases between. CDR3 length equals 12 residues. Germline lookup yields CDR1 SGHDT and CDR2 YYEEEE.

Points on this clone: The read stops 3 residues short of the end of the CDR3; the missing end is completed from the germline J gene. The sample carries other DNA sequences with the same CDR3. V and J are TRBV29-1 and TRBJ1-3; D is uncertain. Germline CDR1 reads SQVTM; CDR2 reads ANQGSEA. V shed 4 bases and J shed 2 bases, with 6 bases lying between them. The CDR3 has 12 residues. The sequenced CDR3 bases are TGCAGCGTTGCGACAACTGGAAACACC. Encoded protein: CSVATTGNT. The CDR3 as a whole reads CSVATTGNTIYF. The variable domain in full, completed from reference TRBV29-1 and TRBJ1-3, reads SAVISQKPSRDICQRGTSLTIQCQVDSQVTMMFWYRQQPGQSLTLIATANQGSEATYESGFVIDKFPISRPNLTFSTLTVSNMSPEDSSIYLCSVATTGNTIYFGEGSWLTVV.

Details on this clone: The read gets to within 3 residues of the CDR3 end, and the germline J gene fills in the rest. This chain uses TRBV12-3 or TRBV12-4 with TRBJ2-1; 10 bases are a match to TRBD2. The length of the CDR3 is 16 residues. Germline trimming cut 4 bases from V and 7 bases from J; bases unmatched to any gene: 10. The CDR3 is CASSSASSGGRNEQFF. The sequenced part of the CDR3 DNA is TGTGCCAGCAGTTCGGCTTCTAGCGGGGGAAGGAATGAG.

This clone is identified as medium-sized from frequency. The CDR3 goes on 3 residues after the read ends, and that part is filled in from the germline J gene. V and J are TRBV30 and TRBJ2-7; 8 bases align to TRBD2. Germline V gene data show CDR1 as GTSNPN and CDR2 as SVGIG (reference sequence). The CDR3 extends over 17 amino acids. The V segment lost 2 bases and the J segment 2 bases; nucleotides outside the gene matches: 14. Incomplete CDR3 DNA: TGTGCCTGGAGTTATCCTAGCGGGTTCAAATCAACCTACGAG. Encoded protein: CAWSYPSGFKSTYE. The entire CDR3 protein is CAWSYPSGFKSTYEQYF.

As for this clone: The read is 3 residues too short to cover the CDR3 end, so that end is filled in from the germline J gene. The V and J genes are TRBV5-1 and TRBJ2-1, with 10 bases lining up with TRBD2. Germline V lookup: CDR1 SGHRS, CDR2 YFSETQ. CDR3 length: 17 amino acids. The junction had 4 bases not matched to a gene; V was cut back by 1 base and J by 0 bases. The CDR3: CASSLRSGGASYNEQFF. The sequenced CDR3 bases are TGCGCCAGCAGCTTGCGGAGCGGGGGGGCCTCCTACAATGAG.

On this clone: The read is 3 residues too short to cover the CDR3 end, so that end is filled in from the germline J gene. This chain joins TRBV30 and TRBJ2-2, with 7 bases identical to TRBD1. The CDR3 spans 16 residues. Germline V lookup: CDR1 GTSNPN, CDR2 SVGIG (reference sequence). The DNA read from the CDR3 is TGTGCCTGGAGTCCTACCTATACCGGGGCAGGGGGAAAG. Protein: CAWSPTYTGAGGK. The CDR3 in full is CAWSPTYTGAGGKLFF. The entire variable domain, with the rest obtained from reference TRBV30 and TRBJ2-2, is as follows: SQTIHQWPATLVQPVGSPLSLECTVEGTSNPNLYWYRQAAGRGLQLLFYSVGIGQISSEVPQNLSASRPQDRQFILSSKKLLLSDSGFYLCAWSPTYTGAGGKLFFGEGSRLTVL.

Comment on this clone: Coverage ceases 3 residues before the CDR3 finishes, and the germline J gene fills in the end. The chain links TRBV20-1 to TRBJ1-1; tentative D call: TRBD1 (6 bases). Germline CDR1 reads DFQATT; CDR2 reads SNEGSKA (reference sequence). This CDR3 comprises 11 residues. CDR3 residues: CSARGGTEAFF. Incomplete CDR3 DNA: TGCAGTGCTAGAGGGGGGACAGAA.

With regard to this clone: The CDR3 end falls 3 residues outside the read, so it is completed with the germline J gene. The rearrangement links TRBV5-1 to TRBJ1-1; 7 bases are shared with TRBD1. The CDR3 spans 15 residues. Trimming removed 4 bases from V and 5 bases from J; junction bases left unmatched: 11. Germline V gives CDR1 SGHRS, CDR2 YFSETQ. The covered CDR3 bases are TGCGCCAGCAGCACCGCAGGGGGACTAGGGACTGAA. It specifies CASSTAGGLGTE. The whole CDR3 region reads CASSTAGGLGTEAFF.

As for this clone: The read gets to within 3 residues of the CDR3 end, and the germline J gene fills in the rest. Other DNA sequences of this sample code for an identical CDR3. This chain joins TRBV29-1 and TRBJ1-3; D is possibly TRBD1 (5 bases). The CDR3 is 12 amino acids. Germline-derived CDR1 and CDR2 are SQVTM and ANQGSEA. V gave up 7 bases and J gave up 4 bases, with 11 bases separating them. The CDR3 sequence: CSGGESGNTIYF. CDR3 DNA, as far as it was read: TGCAGCGGAGGGGAGTCCGGAAACACC.

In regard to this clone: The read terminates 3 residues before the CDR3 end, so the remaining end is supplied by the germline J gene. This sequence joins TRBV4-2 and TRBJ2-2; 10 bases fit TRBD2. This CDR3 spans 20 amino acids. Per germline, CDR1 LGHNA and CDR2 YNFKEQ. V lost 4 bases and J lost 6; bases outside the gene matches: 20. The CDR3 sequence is CASSRTREGVQRGGPGELFF. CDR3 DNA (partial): TGTGCCAGCAGCCGCACCCGAGAGGGGGTCCAGCGGGGGGGCCCCGGGGAG.

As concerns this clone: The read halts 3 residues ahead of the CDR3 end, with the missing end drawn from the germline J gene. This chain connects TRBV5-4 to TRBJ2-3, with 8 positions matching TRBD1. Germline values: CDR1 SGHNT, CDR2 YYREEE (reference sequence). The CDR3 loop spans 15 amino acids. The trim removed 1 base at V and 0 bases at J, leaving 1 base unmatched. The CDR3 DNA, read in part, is TGTGCCAGCAGCTTGCGGGACAGGAGCACAGATACG. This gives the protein CASSLRDRSTDT. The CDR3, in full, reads CASSLRDRSTDTQYF.

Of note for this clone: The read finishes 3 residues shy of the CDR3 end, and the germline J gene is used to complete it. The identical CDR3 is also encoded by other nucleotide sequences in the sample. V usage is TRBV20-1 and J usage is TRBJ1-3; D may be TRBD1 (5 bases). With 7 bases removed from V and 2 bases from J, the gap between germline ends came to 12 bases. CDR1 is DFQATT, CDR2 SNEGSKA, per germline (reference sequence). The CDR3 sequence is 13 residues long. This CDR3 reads CSVSRATGNTIYF. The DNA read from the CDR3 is TGCAGTGTAAGCAGGGCCACTGGAAACACC.

CDR3 sequence: CSASPRDRGMADTQYF. Incomplete CDR3 DNA: TGCAGTGCTAGCCCCCGGGACAGGGGGATGGCAGATACG. The chain links TRBV20-1 to TRBJ2-3; TRBD1 matches at 11 bases. The read halts 3 residues ahead of the CDR3 end, with the missing end drawn from the germline J gene. CDR1 and CDR2 from the germline V gene are DFQATT and SNEGSKA (reference sequence). V dropped 3 bases and J dropped 4; count of bases not matched to a gene: 9. The CDR3 is 16 amino acids.

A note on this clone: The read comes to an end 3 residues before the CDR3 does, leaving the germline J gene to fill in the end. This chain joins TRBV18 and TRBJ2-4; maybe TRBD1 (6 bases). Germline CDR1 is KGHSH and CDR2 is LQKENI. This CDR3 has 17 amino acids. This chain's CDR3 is CASSSNPSRQAYYGQYF. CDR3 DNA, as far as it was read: TGTGCCAGCTCATCAAACCCCAGCCGACAGGCGTACTATGGT.

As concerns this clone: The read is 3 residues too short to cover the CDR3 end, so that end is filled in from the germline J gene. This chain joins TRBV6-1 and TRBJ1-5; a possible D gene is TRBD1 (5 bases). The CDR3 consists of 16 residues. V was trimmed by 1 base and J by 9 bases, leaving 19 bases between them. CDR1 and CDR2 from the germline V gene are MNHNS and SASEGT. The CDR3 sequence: CASSEGGGKYGWPQHF. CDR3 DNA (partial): TGTGCCAGCAGTGAAGGGGGCGGAAAATATGGGTGGCCC.

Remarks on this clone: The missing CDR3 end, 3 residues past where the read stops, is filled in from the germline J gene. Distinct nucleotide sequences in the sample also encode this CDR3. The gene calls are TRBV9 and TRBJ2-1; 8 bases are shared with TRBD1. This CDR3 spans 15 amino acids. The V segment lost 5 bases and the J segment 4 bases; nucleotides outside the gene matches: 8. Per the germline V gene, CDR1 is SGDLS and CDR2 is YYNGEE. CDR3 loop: CASSTRDRTYNEQFF. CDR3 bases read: TGTGCCAGCAGTACCCGGGACAGGACTTACAATGAG.

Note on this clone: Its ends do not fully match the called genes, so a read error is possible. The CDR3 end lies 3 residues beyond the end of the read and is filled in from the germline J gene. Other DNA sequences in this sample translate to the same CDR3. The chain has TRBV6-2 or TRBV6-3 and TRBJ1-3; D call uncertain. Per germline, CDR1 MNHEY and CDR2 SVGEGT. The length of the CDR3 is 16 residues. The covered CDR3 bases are TGTGCCAGCAGTTCGGGTCAGCTTTCCTCTGGAAACACT. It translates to CASSSGQLSSGNT. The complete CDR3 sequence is CASSSGQLSSGNTIYF.